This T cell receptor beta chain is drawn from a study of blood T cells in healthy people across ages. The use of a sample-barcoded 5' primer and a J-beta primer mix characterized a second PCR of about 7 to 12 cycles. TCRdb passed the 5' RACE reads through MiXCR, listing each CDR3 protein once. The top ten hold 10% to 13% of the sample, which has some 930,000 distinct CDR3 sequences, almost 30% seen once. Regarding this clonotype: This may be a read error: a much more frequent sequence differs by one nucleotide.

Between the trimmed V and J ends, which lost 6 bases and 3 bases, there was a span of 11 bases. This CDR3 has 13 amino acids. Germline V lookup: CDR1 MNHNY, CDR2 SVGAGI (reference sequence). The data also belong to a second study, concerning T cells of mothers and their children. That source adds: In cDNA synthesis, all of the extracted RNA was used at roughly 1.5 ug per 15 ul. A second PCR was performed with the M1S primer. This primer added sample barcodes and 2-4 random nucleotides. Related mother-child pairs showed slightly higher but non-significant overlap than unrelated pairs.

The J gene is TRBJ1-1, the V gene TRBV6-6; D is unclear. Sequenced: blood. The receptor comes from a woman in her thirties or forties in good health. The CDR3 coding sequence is TGTGCCAGCAGCCGCGACGGGGACACTGAAGCTTTCTTT. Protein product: CASSRDGDTEAFF.